The rows below give T cell receptor beta chains drawn from one sample of a study of CD8+ T cells in alopecia areata. Profiling relied on immunoSEQ multiplex PCR, and the TCRdb table lists in-frame clones only, not all of them. The sample holds about 60,000 clones, roughly 50% seen once. Sequences were derived from CD8+ T cells sorted from blood, sampled at approximately week 36, from a patient treated with tofacitinib. These TCRs come from a human donor with alopecia areata. Both conserved end residues are part of each CDR3. Each record gives: clone size, V gene, J gene, D gene, CDR3 DNA, CDR3 protein. A D gene is named only where the DNA matches it firmly. The size of a clone is reported for some rows only, either as once, few or many, or as a class for expanded clones.

>NA|TRBV5-6|TRBJ1-4|NA
TGTGCCAGCAGCTTGGGAGGCGGGAAACTGTTTTTT
CASSLGGGKLFF
>many|TRBV6-4|TRBJ2-3|NA
TGTGCCAGCAGTGACTCCTTCGAGGGGATGGGTACGCAGTATTTT
CASSDSFEGMGTQYF
>NA|TRBV7-2|TRBJ2-1|TRBD2
TGTGCCAGCAGCTTAGGTTCTAGCGGGAGACGCAATGAGCAGTTCTTC
CASSLGSSGRRNEQFF
>few|TRBV29-1|TRBJ2-2|NA
TGCAGCGCCGAAGGGGTAGGGACAAATTTCACCGGGGAGCTGTTTTTT
CSAEGVGTNFTGELFF
>few|TRBV29-1|TRBJ2-1|TRBD2
TGCAGCGGGGAAAGCGGGAGTAAGAACAATGAGCAGTTCTTC
CSGESGSKNNEQFF
>NA|TRBV7-2|TRBJ2-1|NA
TGTGCCAGCAGCTCCCGGGAAGAGCGGAATGAGCAGTTCTTC
CASSSREERNEQFF
>NA|TRBV19|TRBJ2-7|TRBD2
TGTGCCAGTAGTATAGAGACTAGCGGGAGTTACGAGCAGTACTTC
CASSIETSGSYEQYF
>few|TRBV29-1|TRBJ2-2|TRBD1
TGCAGCGTTCTTTTTCCCTCGACAGGGCGTACGGGGGAGCTGTTTTTT
CSVLFPSTGRTGELFF
>few|TRBV29-1|TRBJ2-1|TRBD1
TGCAGCGTGGACAGGGGATCGTACAATGAGCAGTTCTTC
CSVDRGSYNEQFF
>NA|TRBV25-1|TRBJ1-1|TRBD1
TGTGCCAGCAGTGAGGCAGGGGGCATGCCTGAAGCTTTCTTT
CASSEAGGMPEAFF
>few|TRBV5-4|TRBJ2-5|TRBD1
TGTGCCAGCAGCTCCGTTTCCGGGACAGATCACTTC
CASSSVSGTDHF
>NA|TRBV2|TRBJ2-5|NA
TGTGCCAGCAGTGAACAGGTTGGGCCGTCCAAAGAGACCCAGTACTTC
CASSEQVGPSKETQYF
>few|TRBV7-2|TRBJ2-1|NA
TGTGCCAGCAGCTTCGGACCTCCCGATGAGCAGTTCTTC
CASSFGPPDEQFF
>NA|TRBV30|TRBJ1-2|NA
TGTGCCTGGGGCCCCCGGGGTAACTATGGCTACACCTTC
CAWGPRGNYGYTF
>NA|TRBV19|TRBJ2-1|TRBD2
TGTGCCAGTAGTATATTTCTAGCGGGAGGGTATGAGCAGTTCTTC
CASSIFLAGGYEQFF
>NA|TRBV5-1|TRBJ2-5|NA
TGCGCCAGCAGCTTGGGGACAGAAGAGACCCAGTACTTC
CASSLGTEETQYF
>NA|TRBV6-5|TRBJ1-2|NA
TGTGCCAGCAGTTACTCGCGGGGGACCCACTATGGCTACACCTTC
CASSYSRGTHYGYTF
>NA|TRBV6-1|TRBJ2-7|TRBD1
TGTGCCAGCAAACAGGACAGGGCCAACTCCTACGAGCAGTACTTC
CASKQDRANSYEQYF
>NA|TRBV30|TRBJ2-2|TRBD1
TGTGCCTGGGACAGGGGTAACGGGGAGCTGTTTTTT
CAWDRGNGELFF